These T cell receptor beta chains were read from a single sample in a study of blood T cell repertoires in COVID-19. Generated by immunoSEQ multiplex PCR, the TCRdb table keeps only in-frame clones and is missing some. The sample lists 180,000 or so clones; nearly 90% were seen once. Sequencing was performed on peripheral blood. The receptors were gathered from a man aged 45-60 years with acute or convalescent COVID-19. Both conserved end residues are part of each CDR3. Each record gives: J gene, D gene, clone size, CDR3 length, V gene, CDR3 protein, CDR3 DNA. D genes are given only for firm matches. Clone size is not always given. Where it is, it says once, few, many or a class for expanded clones.

>TRBJ1-1|TRBD1|.|14|TRBV6-2/TRBV6-3
CASSTQGAGTEAFF
TGTGCCAGCAGCACACAGGGGGCGGGCACTGAAGCTTTCTTT
>TRBJ2-3|TRBD2|.|17|TRBV3-1/TRBV3-2
CASSRLTSGGGTDTQYF
TGTGCCAGCAGCCGACTGACGTCGGGAGGTGGCACAGATACGCAGTATTTT
>TRBJ2-7|TRBD2|.|15|TRBV5-4
CASSSRTSGIYEQYF
TGTGCCAGCAGCTCTCGGACTAGCGGGATCTACGAGCAGTACTTC
>TRBJ2-2|TRBD2|.|15|TRBV27
CASSLAETNTGELFF
TGTGCCAGCAGTCTAGCGGAGACGAACACCGGGGAGCTGTTTTTT
>TRBJ2-5|TRBD2|.|17|TRBV27
CASSLSRTSGRFETQYF
TGTGCCAGCAGTCTCAGTCGGACTAGCGGGAGGTTCGAGACCCAGTACTTC
>TRBJ2-2|TRBD1|.|15|TRBV7-3
CASSQQGDTAGELFF
TGTGCCAGCAGCCAGCAGGGGGATACGGCCGGGGAGCTGTTTTTT
>TRBJ1-2|.|.|14|TRBV3-1/TRBV3-2
CASSQDQAGRGYTF
TGCGCCAGCAGCCAAGATCAGGCAGGGCGGGGCTACACCTTC
>TRBJ2-7|.|.|14|TRBV10-1
CASSEFTGSEEQYF
TGCGCCAGCAGTGAGTTTACGGGATCGGAAGAGCAGTACTTC
>TRBJ1-2|.|.|15|TRBV2
CASKEGSGGIHGYTF
TGTGCCAGCAAGGAGGGGAGTGGGGGGATCCATGGCTACACCTTC
>TRBJ2-1|.|.|16|TRBV7-9
CASSPMRGSSYNEQFF
TGTGCCAGCAGCCCCATGCGGGGCAGCTCCTACAATGAGCAGTTCTTC
>TRBJ2-3|.|.|19|TRBV9
CASSVDSGNTHRYAVQQYF
TGTGCCAGCAGCGTAGATAGCGGAAATACTCACAGATACGCAGTGCAACAGTATTTT
>TRBJ2-1|.|.|18|TRBV11-2
CASSLGRVAVGGGNEQFF
TGTGCCAGCAGCTTAGGGAGGGTAGCGGTAGGAGGTGGCAATGAGCAGTTCTTC
>TRBJ1-5|.|few|16|TRBV3-1/TRBV3-2
CASSQGGRYPSQPQHF
TGTGCCAGCAGCCAAGGTGGCAGGTACCCCAGTCAGCCCCAGCATTTT
>TRBJ1-2|.|.|17|TRBV4-2
CASSQDQERGLLNGYTF
TGTGCCAGCAGCCAAGATCAAGAGAGAGGACTCCTTAATGGCTACACCTTC
>TRBJ2-3|TRBD1|.|14|TRBV19
CASSTQGGTDTQYF
TGTGCCAGTAGTACACAGGGGGGCACAGATACGCAGTATTTT
>TRBJ2-5|TRBD2|.|18|TRBV27
CASSLGPNRGAGQETQYF
TGTGCCAGCAGTTTGGGGCCCAATCGAGGAGCGGGACAAGAGACCCAGTACTTC
>TRBJ1-3|.|.|13|TRBV25-1
CASSEPGGNTIYF
TGTGCCAGCAGTGAACCCGGTGGAAACACCATATATTTT
>TRBJ1-1|TRBD1|.|15|TRBV29-1
CSVLPGQGFFTEAFF
TGCAGCGTCCTACCGGGACAGGGGTTTTTCACTGAAGCTTTCTTT
>TRBJ1-4|.|.|16|TRBV27
CASSRRTVATNEKLFF
TGTGCCAGCAGTCGCCGGACAGTTGCAACTAATGAAAAACTGTTTTTT
>TRBJ2-1|.|.|12|TRBV29-1
CSAGQPNNEQFF
TGCAGCGCCGGACAGCCTAACAATGAGCAGTTCTTC
>TRBJ1-2|.|.|13|TRBV11-2
CASSLGRQTTYTF
TGTGCCAGCAGCTTAGGGAGACAGACGACCTACACCTTC
>TRBJ2-1|TRBD2|.|16|TRBV18
CASSPTGTSGTNEQFF
TGTGCCAGCTCACCTACCGGGACTAGCGGGACCAATGAGCAGTTCTTC
>TRBJ2-3|TRBD1|.|16|TRBV30
CAWSSGTGGSADTQYF
TGTGCCTGGAGTTCCGGGACAGGGGGTAGTGCAGATACGCAGTATTTT
>TRBJ2-4|TRBD1|few|13|TRBV25-1
CASSLGQSNIQYF
TGTGCCAGCAGCTTGGGACAGTCTAACATTCAGTACTTC
>TRBJ1-2|TRBD1|.|14|TRBV10-3
CAISEGGQGIGYTF
TGTGCCATCAGTGAGGGGGGACAGGGAATTGGCTACACCTTC
>TRBJ2-4|TRBD2|.|17|TRBV19
CASSDISRVAGANIQYF
TGTGCCAGTAGTGATATATCCCGGGTAGCGGGAGCAAACATTCAGTACTTC
>TRBJ2-2|.|few|15|TRBV6-2/TRBV6-3
CASSYGGMVSGELFF
TGTGCCAGCAGTTACGGGGGCATGGTGTCCGGGGAGCTGTTTTTT
>TRBJ1-2|.|.|16|TRBV7-9
CASSWGRGVVHYGYTF
TGTGCCAGCAGCTGGGGTCGGGGGGTGGTGCACTATGGCTACACCTTC
>TRBJ2-3|.|.|18|TRBV12-5
CASGLAARREISTDTQYF
TGTGCTAGTGGTTTGGCCGCTAGAAGGGAGATTAGCACAGATACGCAGTATTTT
>TRBJ2-5|.|.|14|TRBV7-3
CASSLGPATGTQYF
TGTGCCAGCAGCTTAGGGCCAGCAACCGGGACCCAGTACTTC
>TRBJ2-1|.|once|14|TRBV7-9
CASSLVEDYNEQFF
TGTGCCAGCAGCTTAGTAGAGGACTACAATGAGCAGTTCTTC
>TRBJ1-2|.|.|16|TRBV6-6
CASSYRQHVYSDGYTF
TGTGCCAGCAGTTACCGACAGCACGTATACTCGGATGGCTACACCTTC
>TRBJ2-1|.|.|17|TRBV2
CASSEPWSGSSYNEQFF
TGTGCCAGCAGTGAACCCTGGTCTGGGAGCTCCTACAATGAGCAGTTCTTC
>TRBJ2-5|.|.|16|TRBV5-1
CASSLNTGYRVETQYF
TGCGCCAGCAGCTTAAATACAGGGTATCGGGTGGAGACCCAGTACTTC
>TRBJ1-3|.|once|17|TRBV10-3
CATQAVWDTSSGNTIYF
TGTGCCACTCAAGCGGTTTGGGACACATCCTCTGGAAACACCATATATTTT
>TRBJ2-2|TRBD2|.|14|TRBV29-1
CSALGLQNTGELFF
TGCAGCGCCTTGGGACTACAGAACACCGGGGAGCTGTTTTTT
>TRBJ1-5|.|.|13|TRBV24-1
CAIQGRGNQPQHF
TGTGCCATTCAGGGGAGAGGGAATCAGCCCCAGCATTTT
>TRBJ2-3|.|.|15|TRBV7-2
CASSLLAGSPDTQYF
TGTGCCAGCAGCTTATTGGCGGGGTCTCCAGATACGCAGTATTTT
>TRBJ1-5|TRBD1|.|15|TRBV19
CASSNRGQGGQPQHF
TGTGCCAGTAGTAATAGAGGACAGGGAGGACAGCCCCAGCATTTT